This T cell receptor (beta chain) was found in a study of blood T cell repertoires in COVID-19. Study as a whole: Whether acute or convalescent, the COVID-19 samples came from the United States, Italy and Spain. T cells, B-cell-depleted T cells, or PBMCs supplied cDNA or gDNA.

As processed by the authors: Cell counts per sample came from amplifying reference gene primers. Assay: immunoSEQ multiplex PCR; the TCRdb copy retains only in-frame clones and omits some. That table furnishes V, J and clone size, whereas the DNA furnished D and trimming. The sample has around 300,000 clones; nearly 90% are singletons. Germline V gene sequence: CDR1 SGHRS, CDR2 YFSETQ. V lost 2 bases and J lost 8; bases outside the gene matches: 4. The CDR3 length is 13 residues. Sequencing input: peripheral blood. This sequence was found in a woman in her 40s with COVID-19, enrolled during active disease. The J gene is TRBJ1-2, the V gene TRBV5-1; 9 bases agree with TRBD1. Here the CDR3 reads CASSLGQGFGYTF. CDR3 DNA sequence: TGCGCCAGCAGCTTAGGACAGGGGTTCGGCTACACCTTC.